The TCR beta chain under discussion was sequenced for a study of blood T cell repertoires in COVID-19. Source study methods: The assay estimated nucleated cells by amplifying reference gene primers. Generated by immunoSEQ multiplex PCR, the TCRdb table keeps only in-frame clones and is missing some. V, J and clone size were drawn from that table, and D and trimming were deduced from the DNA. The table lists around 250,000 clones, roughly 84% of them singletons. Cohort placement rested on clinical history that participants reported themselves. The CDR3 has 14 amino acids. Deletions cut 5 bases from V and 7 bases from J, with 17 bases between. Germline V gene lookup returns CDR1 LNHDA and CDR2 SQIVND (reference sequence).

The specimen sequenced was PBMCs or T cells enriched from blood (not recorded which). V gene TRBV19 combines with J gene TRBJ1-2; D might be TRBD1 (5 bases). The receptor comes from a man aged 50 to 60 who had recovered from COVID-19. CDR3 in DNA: TGTGCCAGTAGTGACCTCCGACAGTCTCGTGGCTACACCTTC. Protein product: CASSDLRQSRGYTF.